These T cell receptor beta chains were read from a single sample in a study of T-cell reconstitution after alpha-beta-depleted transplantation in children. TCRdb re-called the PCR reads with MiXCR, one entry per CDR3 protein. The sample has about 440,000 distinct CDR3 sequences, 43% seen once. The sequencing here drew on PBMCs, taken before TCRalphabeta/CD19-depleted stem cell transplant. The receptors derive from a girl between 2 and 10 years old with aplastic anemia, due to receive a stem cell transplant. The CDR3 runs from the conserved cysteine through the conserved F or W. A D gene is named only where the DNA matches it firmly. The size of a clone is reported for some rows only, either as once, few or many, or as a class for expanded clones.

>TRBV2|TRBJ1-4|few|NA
CASSEATGTGEKLFF
TGTGCCAGCAGTGAAGCCACGGGAACGGGGGAAAAACTGTTTTTT
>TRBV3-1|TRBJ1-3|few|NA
CASRADSSSGNTIYF
TGTGCCAGCCGGGCCGACAGTAGCTCTGGAAACACCATATATTTT
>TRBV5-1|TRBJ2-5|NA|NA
CASSSPFLGETQYF
TGCGCCAGCAGCTCTCCCTTTTTGGGAGAGACCCAGTACTTC
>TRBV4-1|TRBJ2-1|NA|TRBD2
CASSQYQGLAGLPSYNEQFF
TGCGCCAGCAGCCAGTACCAGGGACTAGCGGGCCTCCCTTCCTACAATGAGCAGTTCTTC
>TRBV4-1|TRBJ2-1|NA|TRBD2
CASSQVAFSGPAGAHNEQFF
TGCGCCAGCAGCCAAGTGGCGTTCTCGGGCCCAGCGGGGGCCCACAATGAGCAGTTCTTC
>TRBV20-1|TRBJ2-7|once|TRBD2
CSARGPSGGSYEQYF
TGCAGTGCTAGGGGCCCTAGCGGGGGCTCCTACGAGCAGTACTTC
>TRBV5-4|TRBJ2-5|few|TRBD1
CASSFLDRGRRQETQYF
TGTGCCAGCAGCTTCCTTGACAGGGGGCGCCGGCAAGAGACCCAGTACTTC
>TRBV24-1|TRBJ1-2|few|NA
CATSDTGTGNYGYTF
TGTGCCACCAGTGATACCGGGACGGGGAACTATGGCTACACCTTC
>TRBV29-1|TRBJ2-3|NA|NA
CSAIPGQDTQYF
TGCAGCGCCATTCCAGGGCAAGATACGCAGTATTTT
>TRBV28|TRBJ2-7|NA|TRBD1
CASSSRGIHEQYF
TGTGCCAGCAGCTCCAGGGGGATCCACGAGCAGTACTTC
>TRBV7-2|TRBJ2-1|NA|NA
CASSPMFLDRNEQFF
TGTGCCAGCAGCCCTATGTTCTTAGATCGCAATGAGCAGTTCTTC
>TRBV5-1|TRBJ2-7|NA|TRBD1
CASSLVTGVGEQYF
TGCGCCAGCAGCTTGGTGACAGGGGTGGGCGAGCAGTACTTC
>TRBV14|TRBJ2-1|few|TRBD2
CASSPSTSGIRNSYNEQFF
TGTGCCAGCAGCCCATCGACTAGCGGGATACGAAACTCCTACAATGAGCAGTTCTTC
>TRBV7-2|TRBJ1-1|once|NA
CASSSGKGNTEAFF
TGTGCCAGCAGCTCTGGAAAGGGGAACACTGAAGCTTTCTTT
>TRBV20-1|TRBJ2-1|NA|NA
CSAPNPRGLSYNEQFF
TGCAGTGCGCCAAACCCTCGGGGCCTCTCCTACAATGAGCAGTTCTTC
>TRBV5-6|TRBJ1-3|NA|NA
CASSPTASSSGNTIYF
TGTGCCAGCAGCCCGACCGCGAGTAGCTCTGGAAACACCATATATTTT
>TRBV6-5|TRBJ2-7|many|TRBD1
CASSSNRGTEQYF
TGTGCCAGCAGTTCTAACAGGGGAACCGAGCAGTACTTC
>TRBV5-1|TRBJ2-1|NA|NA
CASGEREQRENEQFF
TGCGCCAGCGGTGAGAGGGAGCAAAGGGAGAATGAGCAGTTCTTC
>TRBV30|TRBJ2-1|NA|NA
CAWRAGGLHGNEQFF
TGTGCCTGGAGAGCAGGGGGGCTGCACGGCAATGAGCAGTTCTTC
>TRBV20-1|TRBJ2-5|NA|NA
CSAASAGARGTQYF
TGCAGTGCCGCATCCGCCGGGGCGCGGGGGACCCAGTACTTC
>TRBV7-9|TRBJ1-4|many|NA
CASSSWTEEGEKLFF
TGTGCCAGCAGCTCTTGGACGGAAGAAGGGGAAAAACTGTTTTTT
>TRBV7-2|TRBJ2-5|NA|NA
CASSLAVTQQETQYF
TGTGCCAGCAGCTTAGCCGTGACCCAACAAGAGACCCAGTACTTC
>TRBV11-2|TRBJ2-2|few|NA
CASSLDLQGLGGAGELFF
TGTGCCAGCAGCTTAGATCTTCAGGGGCTCGGCGGGGCCGGGGAGCTGTTTTTT
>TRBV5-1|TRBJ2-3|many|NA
CASSGALVDTQYF
TGCGCCAGCAGCGGTGCTTTGGTAGATACGCAGTATTTT
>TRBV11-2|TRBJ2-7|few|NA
CASSFPPRGYEQYF
TGTGCCAGCAGTTTTCCCCCCAGGGGTTACGAGCAGTACTTC
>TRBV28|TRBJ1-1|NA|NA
CASSLGGRRRNTEAFF
TGTGCCAGCAGTTTAGGGGGACGGAGGAGGAACACTGAAGCTTTCTTT
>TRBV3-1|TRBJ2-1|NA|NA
CASSLALRSAGYYNEQFF
TGTGCCAGCAGCTTAGCCCTCCGTTCAGCTGGTTACTACAATGAGCAGTTCTTC
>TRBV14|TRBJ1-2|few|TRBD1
CASSQPSQGAYGYTF
TGTGCCAGCAGCCAACCCTCGCAGGGGGCCTATGGCTACACCTTC
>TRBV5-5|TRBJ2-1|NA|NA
CASSFRSGALEQFF
TGTGCCAGCAGCTTTAGGTCGGGGGCCCTTGAGCAGTTCTTC
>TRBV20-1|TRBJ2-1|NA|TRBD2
CSAPLWGGDNEQFF
TGCAGTGCCCCTCTCTGGGGGGGGGACAATGAGCAGTTCTTC
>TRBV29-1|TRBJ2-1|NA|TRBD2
CSVGTSGSRSYNEQFF
TGCAGCGTTGGGACTAGCGGGAGTAGGAGCTACAATGAGCAGTTCTTC
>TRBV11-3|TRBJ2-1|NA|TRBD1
CASSLAGQGPDEQFF
TGTGCCAGCAGCTTAGCCGGACAGGGACCTGATGAGCAGTTCTTC
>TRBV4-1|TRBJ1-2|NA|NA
CASSQHRAQRGYTF
TGCGCCAGCAGCCAACATCGGGCACAGCGGGGCTACACCTTC
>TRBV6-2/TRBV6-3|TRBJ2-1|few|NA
CASSYSFFEIWVPYNEQFF
TGTGCCAGCAGTTACTCCTTTTTTGAGATCTGGGTTCCCTACAATGAGCAGTTCTTC
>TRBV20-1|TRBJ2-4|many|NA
CSARDLEGGGIQYF
TGCAGTGCTAGAGATCTCGAGGGAGGGGGCATTCAGTACTTC
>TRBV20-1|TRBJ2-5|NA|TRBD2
CGARRTSEETQYF
TGCGGTGCTCGAAGGACTAGCGAGGAGACCCAGTACTTC
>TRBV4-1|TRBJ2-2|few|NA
CASSQDRRQADTGELFF
TGCGCCAGCAGCCAAGATAGGAGACAGGCGGACACCGGGGAGCTGTTTTTT
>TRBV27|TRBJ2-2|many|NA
CASSFSLEGTGELFF
TGTGCCAGCAGTTTTTCTCTGGAGGGCACCGGGGAGCTGTTTTTT
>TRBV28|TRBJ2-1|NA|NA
CASSLSRGAQQFF
TGTGCCAGCAGTTTAAGTCGGGGAGCCCAGCAGTTCTTC
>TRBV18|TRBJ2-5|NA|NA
CASSPPARETQYF
TGTGCCAGCTCACCACCGGCACGGGAGACCCAGTACTTC
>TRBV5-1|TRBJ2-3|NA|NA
CASSRRGLDSPTDTQYF
TGCGCCAGCAGCCGACGGGGACTGGATTCCCCCACAGATACGCAGTATTTT
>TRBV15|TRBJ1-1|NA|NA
CATSRDLLRVATEAFF
TGTGCCACCAGCAGAGATTTGTTACGGGTGGCCACTGAAGCTTTCTTT
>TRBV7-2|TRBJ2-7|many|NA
CASSSGWSYEQYF
TGTGCCAGCAGCAGCGGGTGGTCCTACGAGCAGTACTTC
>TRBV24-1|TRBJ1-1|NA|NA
CATSDLGQGKVDTEAFF
TGTGCCACCAGTGATTTGGGGCAGGGTAAAGTGGACACTGAAGCTTTCTTT
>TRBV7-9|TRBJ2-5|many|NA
CASSPAITETQYF
TGTGCCAGCAGCCCAGCTATAACAGAGACCCAGTACTTC
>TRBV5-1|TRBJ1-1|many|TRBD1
CASTHDGTGYTEAFF
TGCGCCAGCACCCACGACGGGACAGGGTACACTGAAGCTTTCTTT
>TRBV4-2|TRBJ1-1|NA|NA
CASSQSDAMNTEAFF
TGTGCCAGCAGCCAGTCCGACGCCATGAACACTGAAGCTTTCTTT
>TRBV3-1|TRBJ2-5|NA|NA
CASSQGRGEAQYF
TGTGCCAGCAGCCAAGGGCGCGGGGAGGCCCAGTACTTC
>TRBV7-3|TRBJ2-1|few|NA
CASSLTPSINEQFF
TGTGCCAGCAGCTTAACCCCTAGTATCAATGAGCAGTTCTTC
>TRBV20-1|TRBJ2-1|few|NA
CSAGPGFSYNEQFF
TGCAGTGCTGGACCGGGTTTCTCCTACAATGAGCAGTTCTTC
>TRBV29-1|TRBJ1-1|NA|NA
CSVDLMNTEAFF
TGCAGCGTTGACCTTATGAACACTGAAGCTTTCTTT
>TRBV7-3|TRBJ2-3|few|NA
CASSRGGPDTQYF
TGTGCCAGCAGCCGTGGGGGGCCAGATACGCAGTATTTT
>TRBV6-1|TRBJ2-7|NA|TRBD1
CASRSGTGWEQYF
TGTGCCAGCAGGTCCGGGACAGGGTGGGAGCAGTACTTC
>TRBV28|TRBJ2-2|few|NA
CASTFSYTGELFF
TGTGCCAGCACGTTCAGCTACACCGGGGAGCTGTTTTTT
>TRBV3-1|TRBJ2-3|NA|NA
CASSQVEGNTQYF
TGTGCCAGCAGCCAAGTGGAAGGTAATACGCAGTATTTT
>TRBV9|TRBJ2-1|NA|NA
CASSVKGSYNEQFF
TGTGCCAGCAGCGTAAAGGGGTCCTACAATGAGCAGTTCTTC
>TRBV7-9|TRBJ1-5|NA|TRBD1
CASSGQAKQPQHF
TGTGCCAGCAGCGGACAGGCTAAGCAGCCCCAGCATTTT
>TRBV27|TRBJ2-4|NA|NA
CASSRAGSKNIQYF
TGTGCCAGCAGTCGGGCAGGGTCCAAAAACATTCAGTACTTC
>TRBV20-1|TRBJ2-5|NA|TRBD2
CSATESAGLAYRQYF
TGCAGTGCTACGGAAAGTGCGGGACTAGCATATCGCCAGTACTTC
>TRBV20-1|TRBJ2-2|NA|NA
CSARPAPNTGELFF
TGCAGTGCTAGACCTGCCCCGAACACCGGGGAGCTGTTTTTT